The T cell receptor beta chain under discussion was sequenced for a study of Ad26.COV2.S vaccination and SARS-CoV-2 variants. Concerning this clone itself: Its antigen remains unknown.

Points from the study as a whole: Similar non-spike TCR breadth was observed in recipients of vaccine and of placebo.

J was trimmed by 5 bases and V by 0 bases; bases with no gene match: 1. There are 14 residues in the CDR3. Germline CDR1 is MNHEY and CDR2 is SVGAGI. Only in-frame clones appear in the TCRdb table, and some are missing; sequencing was by immunoSEQ multiplex PCR. The sample contains 300,000 to 400,000 clones, around nine tenths of which appear only once. Indicated treatment: 19 received Ad26.COV2.S at low or high dose, single or two shots; several received placebo; per-sample allocation not given. Sampling happened 63 days after the first vaccine or placebo injection. The sequenced sample was peripheral blood, obtained in a trial of Ad26.COV2.S vaccine versus placebo. V and J are TRBV6-5 and TRBJ2-3; TRBD2 matches 8 bases. This sequence was found in a person aged 18 to 59 who received the Ad26.COV2.S COVID-19 vaccine or a placebo. CDR3 DNA: TGTGCCAGCAGTTACTCCACTAGCGGAGATACGCAGTATTTT. This encodes CASSYSTSGDTQYF.